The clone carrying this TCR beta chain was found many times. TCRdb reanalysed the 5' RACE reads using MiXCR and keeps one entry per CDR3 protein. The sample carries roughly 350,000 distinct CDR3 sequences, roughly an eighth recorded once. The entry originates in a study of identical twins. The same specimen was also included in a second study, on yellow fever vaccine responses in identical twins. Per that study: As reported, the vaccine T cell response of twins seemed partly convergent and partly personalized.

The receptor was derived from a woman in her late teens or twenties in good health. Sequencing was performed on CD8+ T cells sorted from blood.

Here the CDR3 reads CASSYVLAVYNEQFF. The CDR3 nucleotides are TGTGCCAGCAGTTACGTACTAGCGGTATACAATGAGCAGTTCTTC. This chain connects TRBV6-2 or TRBV6-3 to TRBJ2-1, with TRBD2 matching over 8 bases. This CDR3 contains 15 residues. Germline V gene data show CDR1 as MNHEY and CDR2 as SVGEGT. V dropped 2 bases and J dropped 4; count of bases not matched to a gene: 4.